Reported below is one TCR beta chain. The sample comes from a study of T cells expressing NK-cell markers. This CDR3 region has 16 residues. The authors made TCR beta cDNA libraries by 5'RACE template switching. This switching added a universal primer site and UMIs. TCRdb derives one entry per CDR3 protein from the 5' RACE reads, leaving out DNA. The table for this sample gives about 460,000 distinct CDR3 sequences. This chain joins TRBV12-3 or TRBV12-4 and TRBJ2-7; TCRdb reports TRBD1, a call that lacks DNA to check it against. Sequencing was performed on blood T cells: a sorted CD56 or NKG2C T cell subset, CD4+ or CD8+ T cells, or bulk PBMC T cells (not recorded which). This receptor was taken from a woman aged 45 to 65 in good health. The CDR3 spells CASRSGSRGPGTEQYF.